These 11 T cell receptor beta chains originate from one sample sequenced in a study of shared clonotypes between healthy human individuals (dated by TCRdb to the early 2020s). Library preparation used the immunoSEQ multiplex PCR assay. Imported from immuneACCESS, the table was reduced by TCRdb to in-frame sequences with V and J called. These copies leave out some clones; in studies compared against another copy, an unresolved V gene accounts for under half, and the cause of the remainder is not known. Across this sample there are about 670,000 clones, with approximately 75% seen only once. Clones ranked in the top ten supply under 2% of the sample. The specimen sequenced was memory CD4+ T cells sorted from blood. The cell subset or site label, as the study defines it: CD45RA-negative fraction. Receptor source: a woman in her 30s in good health.

CDR3 coding DNA: TGTGCCAGCAGCACCGTAACAGGGACCCTAGGAGCTAATGAAAAACTGTTTTTT. Translation: CASSTVTGTLGANEKLFF. This chain joins TRBV27 and TRBJ1-4; D might be TRBD1 (6 bases). The CDR3 is 18 amino acids. The V end lost 6 bases, the J end lost 3 bases, and 23 bases lay between the germline ends. Per the germline V gene, CDR1 is MNHEY and CDR2 is SMNVEV (reference sequence).

V usage is TRBV28 and J usage is TRBJ2-1, with 8 bases matching TRBD2. The CDR3 extends over 15 amino acids. V lost 5 bases, J lost 3 bases, and 6 bases stayed unmatched. Per the germline V gene, CDR1 is MDHEN and CDR2 is SYDVKM. CDR3 coding DNA: TGTGCCAGCAGTGGAAGCGGGAGTGGCTACAATGAGCAGTTCTTC. Encoded protein: CASSGSGSGYNEQFF.

The V gene is TRBV25-1, the J gene TRBJ1-1, with D perhaps matching TRBD1 (5 bases). Between the trimmed V and J ends, which lost 2 bases and 6 bases, there was a span of 13 bases. The CDR3 length is 14 residues. Germline CDR1 is MGHDK and CDR2 is SYGVNS. The CDR3 reads CASSESAGTAEAFF. The CDR3 DNA reads TGTGCCAGCAGTGAAAGTGCAGGGACCGCTGAAGCTTTCTTT.

CDR3: CASSFHSQETQYF. The CDR3 region has the DNA TGTGCCAGCAGCTTCCACAGCCAAGAGACCCAGTACTTC. This chain uses TRBV5-8 with TRBJ2-5; D is unclear. The germline V gene encodes CDR1 SGHTS and CDR2 YDEGEE. Trimming cost V 2 bases and J 1 base, with 6 bases left between them. The CDR3 has 13 amino acids.

A few counts support this clone. DNA for the CDR3: TGTGCCAGCAGCTGGGGCCCCCGGGCAGGCACAGATACGCAGTATTTT. It is translated as CASSWGPRAGTDTQYF. The genes are TRBV7-3 and TRBJ2-3; D might be TRBD1 (5 bases). The germline gives CDR1 SGHTA, CDR2 FQGTGA. The V gene lost 4 bases and the J gene lost 1 base, with 15 bases spanning the gap. The CDR3 spans 16 residues.

The chain couples TRBV7-8 to TRBJ2-1; 7 nucleotides match TRBD1. CDR1 and CDR2 from the germline V gene are SGHVS and FQNEAQ. The V and J ends lost 4 bases and 5 bases, in that order; junction bases with no gene match: 8. This CDR3 spans 15 amino acids. Here the CDR3 DNA reads TGTGCCAGCAGCTCTCAAACTCAGGGGGACAATGAGCAGTTCTTC. The encoded protein is CASSSQTQGDNEQFF.

This chain connects TRBV18 to TRBJ2-7, with D perhaps TRBD1 (8 bases). Germline-derived CDR1 and CDR2 are KGHSH and LQKENI. The CDR3 consists of 16 residues. V gave up 2 bases and J gave up 5 bases, with 19 bases separating them. The CDR3 DNA is TGTGCCAGCTCACCAGGGGGGGACAGGTCTTCCCACGAGCAGTACTTC. Protein product: CASSPGGDRSSHEQYF. The full variable domain, completed using reference TRBV18 and TRBJ2-7, is NAGVMQNPRHLVRRRGQEARLRCSPMKGHSHVYWYRQLPEEGLKFMVYLQKENIIDESGMPKERFSAEFPKEGPSILRIQQVVRGDSAAYFCASSPGGDRSSHEQYFGPGTRLTVT.

The genes are TRBV5-8 and TRBJ1-4; D remains ambiguous. V gave up 0 bases and J gave up 4 bases, with 13 bases separating them. The CDR3 contains 16 residues. The germline V gene has CDR1 SGHTS and CDR2 YDEGEE. CDR3 nucleotides: TGTGCCAGCAGCTTGGTCAGATCCTATGGTAATGAAAAACTGTTTTTT. This sequence encodes CASSLVRSYGNEKLFF. Using reference TRBV5-8 and TRBJ1-4 for the parts outside the CDR3, the full variable domain is EAGVTQSPTHLIKTRGQQATLRCSPISGHTSVYWYQQALGLGLQFLLWYDEGEERNRGNFPPRFSGRQFPNYSSELNVNALELEDSALYLCASSLVRSYGNEKLFFGSGTQLSVL.

The genes are TRBV6-1 and TRBJ1-4, with 8 bases fitting TRBD1. The CDR3 is 13 amino acids. The germline CDR1 and CDR2 sequences are MNHNS and SASEGT. Trimming took 9 bases from V and 7 from J; bases not matched to a gene: 7. The CDR3 reads CASSGTGLEKLFF. In DNA form, the CDR3 reads TGTGCCAGTTCCGGGACAGGCCTTGAAAAACTGTTTTTT.

V usage is TRBV6-5 and J usage is TRBJ1-4; 7 bases agree with TRBD1. The CDR3 is 15 amino acids. The V gene's germline CDR1 is MNHEY and CDR2 SVGAGI. V lost 10 bases to trimming and J lost 0 bases; unmatched junction nucleotides: 8. CDR3 sequence reads: CATHPGGTTNEKLFF. The DNA of the CDR3 is TGTGCCACTCATCCAGGGGGAACAACTAATGAAAAACTGTTTTTT.

This sequence joins TRBV18 and TRBJ2-1; 8 bases line up with TRBD1. Germline trimming cut 6 bases from V and 5 bases from J; bases unmatched to any gene: 3. The CDR3 consists of 13 residues. Germline assignment: CDR1 KGHSH and CDR2 LQKENI. The CDR3 sequence: CASSTGQDNEQFF. The CDR3 DNA is TGTGCCAGCTCCACGGGACAGGACAATGAGCAGTTCTTC.